The source of this TCR beta chain is a study of shared T cell receptors in the human thymus. The CDR3 is 16 amino acids. From germline, CDR1 is SGHVS and CDR2 FQNEAQ. Trimming left V 7 bases short and J 1 base short, with 17 bases between. Measured with immunoSEQ multiplex PCR; TCRdb has only the in-frame clones, and not every one. The profile covers more than 550,000 clones, with roughly 86% appearing a single time and roughly 0.0086% taken by the ten largest. This sample was shared with a second study, whose subject was human thymus T cells.

The sequence derives from a boy younger than two with a congenital heart defect. This sequence joins TRBV7-8 and TRBJ1-5, with TRBD1 as a possible D gene (5 bases). Sequencing input: thymocytes. The CDR3 bases are TGTGCCAGCAACCCAGAGGCGACAGAGAGCAATCAGCCCCAGCATTTT. Translation gives CASNPEATESNQPQHF.